These T cell receptor beta chains were read from a single sample in a study of a mutant IDH1 vaccine in newly diagnosed glioma. Their target antigens are unknown. Here immunoSEQ multiplex PCR was the method, and the copy in TCRdb shows in-frame clones only, minus some. The sample includes 77,000 or so clones, 81% of them seen just once. Sequencing was performed on PBMCs, taken from a glioma patient whose treatment included an IDH1 peptide vaccine. Receptors were obtained from a man between 40 and 49 years old with glioma. CDR3s include the opening cysteine and the closing phenylalanine or tryptophan. The D gene is left open where the match is weak. Rows may omit the clone size; those that give it use once, few, many or a size class.

clone_size j_call d_call v_call cdr3_aa cdr3_nt
. TRBJ1-1 . TRBV21-1 CASSKMGAYTEAFF TGTGCCAGCAGCAAAATGGGGGCGTACACTGAAGCTTTCTTT
. TRBJ1-2 TRBD1 TRBV6-5 CASSTGGIGYGYTF TGTGCCAGCAGCACAGGGGGCATCGGCTATGGCTACACCTTC
. TRBJ1-2 . TRBV9 CASSVAPGAGDYGYTF TGTGCCAGCAGCGTAGCTCCCGGGGCAGGCGACTATGGCTACACCTTC
. TRBJ2-7 . TRBV14 CASGPAGHFSYEQYF TGTGCCAGCGGACCAGCCGGACATTTCTCCTACGAGCAGTACTTC
. TRBJ2-2 . TRBV5-6 CASSPDGLNTGELFF TGTGCCAGCAGCCCGGACGGACTTAACACCGGGGAGCTGTTTTTT
. TRBJ2-1 TRBD1 TRBV5-4 CASSLAGQGDNEQFF TGTGCCAGCAGCTTGGCTGGACAGGGGGACAATGAGCAGTTCTTC
few TRBJ1-1 . TRBV6-5 CASSYRGVEAFF TGTGCCAGCAGTTACAGGGGGGTTGAAGCTTTCTTT
. TRBJ2-1 . TRBV2 CASGTRNSYNEQFF TGTGCCAGCGGTACTAGGAATTCCTACAATGAGCAGTTCTTC
once TRBJ2-7 . TRBV6-1 CASRGGSYEQYF TGTGCCAGCAGGGGAGGCTCCTACGAGCAGTACTTC
. TRBJ2-2 TRBD1 TRBV2 CASSITGGAIRTGELFF TGTGCCAGCAGTATTACAGGGGGCGCGATAAGGACCGGGGAGCTGTTTTTT
few TRBJ1-2 . TRBV19 CASRSGGTDYGYTF TGTGCCAGTAGGTCCGGCGGAACTGACTATGGCTACACCTTC
. TRBJ1-3 . TRBV4-1 CASSRSRGFSGNTIYF TGCGCCAGCAGCCGCTCCCGGGGCTTCTCTGGAAACACCATATATTTT
once TRBJ2-5 TRBD2 TRBV6-1 CASSATSGGPGETQYF TGTGCCAGCAGTGCTACTAGCGGGGGGCCCGGCGAGACCCAGTACTTC
few TRBJ2-1 . TRBV27 CASSSPTGSYNEQFF TGTGCCAGCAGTTCCCCGACAGGCAGCTACAATGAGCAGTTCTTC
. TRBJ2-7 . TRBV15 CATSRDRLGALHEQYF TGTGCCACCAGCAGAGATCGGTTGGGGGCGTTGCACGAGCAGTACTTC
. TRBJ1-4 . TRBV15 CAAGLARNEKLFF TGTGCCGCCGGCCTGGCGAGAAATGAAAAACTGTTTTTT
. TRBJ2-1 TRBD1 TRBV5-1 CASSSKDRSSYNEQFF TGCGCCAGCAGCTCAAAGGACAGGAGCTCCTACAATGAGCAGTTCTTC
. TRBJ1-2 . TRBV28 CASRLGGGYGYTF TGTGCCAGCAGACTGGGTGGCGGCTATGGCTACACCTTC
. TRBJ1-1 . TRBV25-1 CASSEYGGRLTEAFF TGTGCCAGCAGTGAATACGGGGGGCGCCTCACTGAAGCTTTCTTT
. TRBJ2-5 TRBD2 TRBV15 CATSTGLADGQETQYF TGTGCCACCAGCACCGGACTAGCGGACGGCCAAGAGACCCAGTACTTC
. TRBJ1-1 . TRBV6-5 CASSYLTGPNTEAFF TGTGCCAGCAGTTACTTGACAGGCCCGAACACTGAAGCTTTCTTT
. TRBJ2-7 TRBD1 TRBV5-1 CASSIPGQGVYEQYF TGCGCCAGCAGCATACCGGGACAGGGGGTCTACGAGCAGTACTTC
. TRBJ1-1 . TRBV4-2 CASSQDTGGSDTEAFF TGTGCCAGCAGCCAAGATACGGGAGGTTCGGACACTGAAGCTTTCTTT
. TRBJ1-5 . TRBV6-5 CASSSSSVSINQPQHF TGTGCCAGCAGTTCTTCCTCCGTCAGCATCAATCAGCCCCAGCATTTT
. TRBJ2-3 TRBD1 TRBV6-5 CASSYWRGQGTDTQYF TGTGCCAGCAGTTACTGGAGGGGACAGGGCACAGATACGCAGTATTTT
. TRBJ2-7 TRBD1 TRBV28 CASSFMTGWLSEQYF TGTGCCAGCAGCTTCATGACAGGGTGGCTGTCCGAGCAGTACTTC
. TRBJ2-7 TRBD1 TRBV13 CASSITGTGGHEQYF TGTGCCAGCAGCATCACCGGGACAGGGGGACACGAGCAGTACTTC
. TRBJ1-5 . TRBV6-4 CASSREEGQPQHF TGTGCCAGCAGCAGGGAGGAAGGCCAGCCCCAGCATTTT
. TRBJ2-1 TRBD2 TRBV10-1 CASSEALHGEGIDEQFF TGCGCCAGCAGTGAGGCCCTCCACGGGGAGGGTATCGATGAGCAGTTCTTC
. TRBJ2-3 . TRBV18 CASSLGTGKSDTQYF TGTGCCAGCTCCCTCGGGACGGGAAAATCGGATACGCAGTATTTT
. TRBJ2-7 . TRBV5-4 CASSSPFGQTYEQYF TGTGCCAGCAGCTCACCTTTCGGGCAGACCTACGAGCAGTACTTC
. TRBJ1-3 TRBD1 TRBV27 CASSMTGGNTIYF TGTGCCAGCAGTATGACAGGGGGAAACACCATATATTTT
. TRBJ2-7 TRBD2 TRBV7-9 CASSLGSGGTNEQYF TGTGCCAGCAGCTTAGGTAGCGGGGGGACAAACGAGCAGTACTTC
. TRBJ2-7 TRBD2 TRBV10-2 CASREGLATGYEQYF TGCGCCAGCAGGGAAGGACTAGCTACGGGCTACGAGCAGTACTTC
. TRBJ2-1 TRBD2 TRBV7-9 CASSYPGLAGGQRNEQFF TGTGCCAGCAGCTATCCGGGACTAGCGGGGGGGCAGCGGAATGAGCAGTTCTTC
. TRBJ2-3 . TRBV15 CATSPHTSTDTQYF TGTGCCACCAGTCCACACACTAGCACAGATACGCAGTATTTT
. TRBJ2-5 . TRBV30 CAWSVGETQYF TGTGCCTGGAGTGTCGGGGAGACCCAGTACTTC
. TRBJ2-1 TRBD1 TRBV6-5 CASSSIRGNLNEQFF TGTGCCAGCAGCTCAATCAGGGGGAATCTTAATGAGCAGTTCTTC
. TRBJ2-7 TRBD2 TRBV6-5 CASSLAGGPYEQYF TGTGCCAGCAGTTTAGCGGGGGGGCCCTACGAGCAGTACTTC
. TRBJ1-2 . TRBV5-4 CASSLVDFSGYTF TGTGCCAGCAGCTTGGTGGATTTCAGTGGCTACACCTTC
. TRBJ2-2 . TRBV7-6 CASSLASSGELFF TGTGCCAGCAGCTTAGCTTCCAGCGGGGAGCTGTTTTTT
. TRBJ2-5 TRBD2 TRBV7-2 CASSPSLRTSGGALETQYF TGTGCCAGCAGCCCCTCCCTCCGGACTAGCGGGGGGGCCTTGGAGACCCAGTACTTC
. TRBJ2-7 TRBD1 TRBV7-2 CASSPDRPYEQYF TGTGCCAGCAGCCCGGACAGGCCGTACGAGCAGTACTTC
few TRBJ2-7 TRBD2 TRBV25-1 CASRAGLAIGEQYF TGTGCCAGCAGAGCGGGACTCGCGATAGGGGAGCAGTACTTC
. TRBJ1-4 . TRBV13 CASSLGRGEKLFF TGTGCCAGCAGCTTAGGCCGAGGTGAAAAACTGTTTTTT
. TRBJ2-7 . TRBV29-1 CSVSGLYEQYF TGCAGCGTTTCGGGTCTCTACGAGCAGTACTTC
few TRBJ1-2 . TRBV11-1 CASSTDRGGYTF TGTGCCAGCAGCACAGACAGAGGCGGCTACACCTTC
few TRBJ2-3 . TRBV14 CASSHAERATQYF TGTGCCAGCAGCCATGCGGAAAGGGCTACGCAGTATTTT
. TRBJ2-7 TRBD2 TRBV11-1 CASSFGLAHYEQYF TGTGCCAGCAGCTTTGGACTAGCGCACTACGAGCAGTACTTC
. TRBJ2-3 . TRBV14 CASSPDRFAQYF TGTGCCAGCAGCCCCGACAGGTTTGCGCAGTATTTT
. TRBJ2-3 TRBD1 TRBV30 CAWNRGLMDTQYF TGTGCCTGGAATAGGGGGCTGATGGATACGCAGTATTTT
once TRBJ1-2 TRBD1 TRBV6-1 CASTWTGSTGGYTF TGTGCCAGCACCTGGACAGGGTCAACGGGGGGCTACACCTTC
once TRBJ2-5 TRBD1 TRBV5-6 CASSLEQGAMGRWETQYF TGTGCCAGCAGCTTGGAACAGGGGGCTATGGGCCGCTGGGAGACCCAGTACTTC
. TRBJ1-2 . TRBV7-2 CASSFNTYGYTF TGTGCCAGCAGCTTTAACACCTATGGCTACACCTTC
. TRBJ2-7 . TRBV5-8 CASSLSLHEQYF TGTGCCAGCAGCTTATCGCTCCACGAGCAGTACTTC
. TRBJ1-2 . TRBV5-8 CASNPRGRAQNYGYTF TGTGCCAGCAACCCCCGTGGACGGGCCCAAAACTATGGCTACACCTTC